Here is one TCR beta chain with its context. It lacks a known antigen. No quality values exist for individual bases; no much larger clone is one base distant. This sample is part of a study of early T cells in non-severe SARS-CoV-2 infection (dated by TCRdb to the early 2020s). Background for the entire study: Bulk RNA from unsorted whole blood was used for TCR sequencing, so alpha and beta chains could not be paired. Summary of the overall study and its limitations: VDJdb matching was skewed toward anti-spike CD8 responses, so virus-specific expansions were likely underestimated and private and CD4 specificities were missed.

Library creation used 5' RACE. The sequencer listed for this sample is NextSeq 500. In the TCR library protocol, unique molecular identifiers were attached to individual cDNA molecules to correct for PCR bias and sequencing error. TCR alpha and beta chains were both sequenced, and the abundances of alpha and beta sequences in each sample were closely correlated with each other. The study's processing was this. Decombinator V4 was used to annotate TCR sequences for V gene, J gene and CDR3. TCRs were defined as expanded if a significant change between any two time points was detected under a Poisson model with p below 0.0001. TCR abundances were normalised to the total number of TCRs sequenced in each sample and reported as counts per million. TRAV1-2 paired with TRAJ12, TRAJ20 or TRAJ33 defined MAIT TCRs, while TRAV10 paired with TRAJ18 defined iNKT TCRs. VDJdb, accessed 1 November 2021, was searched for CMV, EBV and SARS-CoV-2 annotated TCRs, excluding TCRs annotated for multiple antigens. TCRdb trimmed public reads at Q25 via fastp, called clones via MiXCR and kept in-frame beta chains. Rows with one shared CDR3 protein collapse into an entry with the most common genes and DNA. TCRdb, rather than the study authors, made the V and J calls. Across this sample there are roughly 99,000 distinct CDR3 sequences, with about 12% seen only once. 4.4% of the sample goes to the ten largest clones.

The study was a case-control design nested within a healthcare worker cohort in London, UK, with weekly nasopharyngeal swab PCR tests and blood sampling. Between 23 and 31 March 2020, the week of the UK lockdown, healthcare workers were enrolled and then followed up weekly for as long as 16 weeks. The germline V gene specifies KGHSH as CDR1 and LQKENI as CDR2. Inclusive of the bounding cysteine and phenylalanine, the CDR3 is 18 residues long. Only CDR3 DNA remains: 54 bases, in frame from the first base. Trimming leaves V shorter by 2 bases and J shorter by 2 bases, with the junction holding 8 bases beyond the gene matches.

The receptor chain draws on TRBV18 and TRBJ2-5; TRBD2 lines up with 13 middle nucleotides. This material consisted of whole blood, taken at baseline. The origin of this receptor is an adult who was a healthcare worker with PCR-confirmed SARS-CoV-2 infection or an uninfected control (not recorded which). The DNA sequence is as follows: TGTGCCAGCTCACCATCCTCCGGACTAGCGGGGGTTCAAGAGACCCAGTACTTC. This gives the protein CASSPSSGLAGVQETQYF.